Listed here is a single TCR beta chain. Its antigen is not known. Per germline, CDR1 SGHVS and CDR2 FQNEAQ. The CDR3 has 14 amino acids. Trimming stripped 2 bases from V and 7 bases from J, with 12 bases between. The data derive from a study of T-cell reconstitution after alpha-beta-depleted transplantation in children. Study conclusions and caveats: After transplant, at about two months, alpha-beta T cells were reportedly derived from several hundred expanded graft clones. T-cell counts and diversity were attributed mostly to newly produced T cells one year after transplant. For some patients, TCRbeta diversity was high at day 60 because of recipient T cells and thymic progenitors that survived.

The TCRbeta library incorporated unique molecular identifiers. TCRdb re-called the PCR reads through MiXCR, storing one row per CDR3 protein. The sample records a few hundred thousand distinct CDR3 sequences, around 20% being singletons. Here the sequenced sample was PBMCs, mostly from graft donor cells, taken 180 days after TCRalphabeta/CD19-depleted stem cell transplant. The genes are TRBV7-8 and TRBJ2-1; perhaps TRBD2 as D (6 bases). The receptor was isolated from a male patient younger than 18 who had a stem cell transplant for acute lymphoblastic leukemia, so the T cells may come from the graft donor. CDR3: CASSLIGAGNEQFF. The CDR3 coding sequence is TGTGCCAGCAGCTTAATAGGGGCGGGGAATGAGCAGTTCTTC.